Below, 27 T cell receptor beta chains from the same sample are listed, as sequenced in a study of monozygotic twins with inflammatory bowel disease. Reprocessing the 5' RACE reads, TCRdb reports a single entry for every CDR3 protein and omits DNA. This table lists approximately 400,000 distinct CDR3 sequences. What was sequenced was blood. These receptors were taken from a human donor with ulcerative colitis or Crohn's disease, or a healthy co-twin of an affected twin (not recorded which).

The J gene is TRBJ1-5, the V gene TRBV20-1. CDR3 length equals 18 residues. CDR1 DFQATT and CDR2 SNEGSKA come from the germline V gene (reference sequence). CDR3 sequence: CSARESFSGRYSNQPQHF.

The V call is TRBV6-1, the J call TRBJ1-5. The CDR3 totals 13 residues. Germline V CDR1 and CDR2: MNHNS, SASEGT. Here the CDR3 reads CASRADTYQPQHF.

V and J are TRBV2 and TRBJ2-1; as DNA is missing, the TRBD2 call by TCRdb cannot be tested. Per the germline V gene, CDR1 is SNHLY and CDR2 is FYNNEI. The CDR3 runs to 15 residues. The CDR3 protein is CASSDSGGAYNEQFF.

The rearrangement joins TRBV10-3 to TRBJ1-5; TCRdb gives TRBD1 as the D gene, but with no DNA this cannot be confirmed. From germline, CDR1 is ENHRY and CDR2 SYGVKD. The CDR3 is made up of 15 amino acids. CDR3 sequence reads: CAISQGSGVGQPQHF.

The chain carries TRBV4-1 and TRBJ1-5; with no DNA, the TCRdb D assignment of TRBD1 cannot be verified. There are 15 residues in the CDR3. Germline V gene lookup returns CDR1 MGHRA and CDR2 YSYEKL. The CDR3 spells CASSRGQGGNQPQHF.

The chain is built from TRBV5-1 and TRBJ2-1. The V gene's germline CDR1 is SGHRS and CDR2 YFSETQ. The CDR3 length is 13 residues. CDR3 sequence reads: CASTLGFNNEQFF.

The chain recombines TRBV5-1 with TRBJ2-1. CDR3 length equals 14 residues. Germline values: CDR1 SGHRS, CDR2 YFSETQ. CDR3 loop: CASSFGGPYNEQFF.

The V call is TRBV5-1, the J call TRBJ2-5; the TRBD1 assignment by TCRdb is unverifiable without DNA. The CDR3 sequence is 13 residues long. Looked up from germline, CDR1 is SGHRS and CDR2 is YFSETQ. CDR3 sequence: CASSLQGGETQYF. Full variable domain (missing parts from reference TRBV5-1 and TRBJ2-5): KAGVTQTPRYLIKTRGQQVTLSCSPISGHRSVSWYQQTPGQGLQFLFEYFSETQRNKGNFPGRFSGRQFSNSRSEMNVSTLELGDSALYLCASSLQGGETQYFGPGTRLLVL.

The genes are TRBV11-1 and TRBJ2-1; TCRdb calls TRBD2, which cannot be checked without DNA. The CDR3 is 18 residues long. The germline CDR1 and CDR2 sequences are SGHAT and FQDESV (reference sequence). This CDR3 is CASSYPITSGSSYNEQFF.

The chain carries TRBV20-1 and TRBJ2-7. Per germline, CDR1 DFQATT and CDR2 SNEGSKA (reference sequence). The CDR3 runs 13 residues. CDR3 sequence: CSAGNRGLYEQYF.

The J gene is TRBJ1-1, the V gene TRBV19. The CDR3 consists of 17 residues. CDR1 LNHDA and CDR2 SQIVND come from the germline V gene (reference sequence). CDR3 in amino acids: CASSKEGRGRRNTEAFF.

The V gene is TRBV7-2, the J gene TRBJ2-7; TCRdb reports TRBD1, a call that lacks DNA to check it against. The CDR3 runs 14 residues. Germline V gives CDR1 SGHTA, CDR2 FQGNSA. CDR3 region: CASSLGTADYEQYF.

The chain links TRBV7-2 to TRBJ1-2; TCRdb returns TRBD1, unconfirmable since there is no DNA. The CDR3 contains 13 residues. Germline V gene lookup returns CDR1 SGHTA and CDR2 FQGNSA. The CDR3 is CASSETGVTGYTF. Variable domain in full (rest from reference TRBV7-2 and TRBJ1-2): GAGVSQSPSNKVTEKGKDVELRCDPISGHTALYWYRQSLGQGLEFLIYFQGNSAPDKSGLPSDRFSAERTGGSVSTLTIQRTQQEDSAVYLCASSETGVTGYTFGSGTRLTVV.

The V call is TRBV9, the J call TRBJ1-5; the TRBD1 assignment by TCRdb is unverifiable without DNA. The CDR3 is made up of 15 amino acids. Germline V gene lookup returns CDR1 SGDLS and CDR2 YYNGEE. The CDR3 is CASSAGDRGGQPQHF.

The CDR3 sequence: CASSPGTADSPLHF. The rearrangement links TRBV28 to TRBJ1-6. This CDR3 has 14 residues. CDR1 MDHEN and CDR2 SYDVKM come from the germline V gene.

The J gene is TRBJ1-3, the V gene TRBV10-3; the D call of TRBD1 rests on TCRdb alone, since no DNA is present to check it. Germline CDR1 and CDR2: ENHRY and SYGVKD. The CDR3 extends over 14 amino acids. The CDR3 here is CAISVRDRVDTIYF.

The rearrangement links TRBV7-9 to TRBJ1-2; the TRBD1 assignment by TCRdb is unverifiable without DNA. The CDR3 extends over 15 amino acids. Per germline, CDR1 SEHNR and CDR2 FQNEAQ (reference sequence). CDR3 region: CASSPHTGANYGYTF.

This chain uses TRBV19 with TRBJ2-7; TCRdb returns TRBD2, unconfirmable since there is no DNA. CDR1 is LNHDA and CDR2 is SQIVND in the germline V gene (reference sequence). The CDR3 is 14 residues long. The CDR3 sequence is CASSLGPGGREQYF.

The chain joins TRBV5-1 to TRBJ2-2. Looked up from germline, CDR1 is SGHRS and CDR2 is YFSETQ. This CDR3 is built from 17 residues. CDR3 protein: CASSLLSDGVITGELFF. Filled out from reference TRBV5-1 and TRBJ2-2, the complete variable domain reads KAGVTQTPRYLIKTRGQQVTLSCSPISGHRSVSWYQQTPGQGLQFLFEYFSETQRNKGNFPGRFSGRQFSNSRSEMNVSTLELGDSALYLCASSLLSDGVITGELFFGEGSRLTVL.

The gene calls are TRBV18 and TRBJ2-2; TCRdb returns TRBD1, unconfirmable since there is no DNA. The CDR3 is 18 amino acids. Germline lookup yields CDR1 KGHSH and CDR2 LQKENI. The CDR3 protein is CASSPRGGVTANTGELFF.

V usage is TRBV28 and J usage is TRBJ2-7; TCRdb's D gene call, TRBD2, goes unchecked for lack of DNA. CDR3 length equals 18 residues. Per germline, CDR1 MDHEN and CDR2 SYDVKM. CDR3 region: CASREETLSSGKDYEQYF.

The rearrangement joins TRBV12-3 or TRBV12-4 to TRBJ1-1; TCRdb picks TRBD1, but there is no DNA to check that call. This CDR3 region has 16 residues. CDR3: CASSPRTAGPPKEAFF.

The genes are TRBV19 and TRBJ2-1; without DNA, the TCRdb call of TRBD2 cannot be checked. This CDR3 comprises 15 residues. Germline loops: CDR1 LNHDA, CDR2 SQIVND (reference sequence). The CDR3 is CATEASGGYNNEQFF.

The gene calls are TRBV25-1 and TRBJ2-2. This CDR3 is 15 amino acids long. Per germline, CDR1 MGHDK and CDR2 SYGVNS. This chain's CDR3 is CASSNGQLNTGELFF.

The chain couples TRBV3-1 to TRBJ2-7; the D call from TCRdb, TRBD1, cannot be confirmed without DNA. Germline V gene lookup returns CDR1 LGHDT and CDR2 YNNKEL (reference sequence). The CDR3 loop spans 14 amino acids. CDR3 sequence: CASSQPGRSYEQYF.

V is TRBV7-2 and J is TRBJ2-7; the D call from TCRdb, TRBD1, cannot be confirmed without DNA. CDR1 SGHTA and CDR2 FQGNSA come from the germline V gene. The CDR3 contains 12 residues. The CDR3 is CASSFDQGEQYF.

The rearrangement joins TRBV20-1 to TRBJ2-2; checking the TCRdb D call of TRBD2 is not possible without DNA. There are 15 residues in the CDR3. CDR1 and CDR2 from the germline V gene are DFQATT and SNEGSKA (reference sequence). This CDR3 reads CSAKPSGRSAGELFF.